The 30 T cell receptor beta chains given below trace back to one sample, sequenced in a study of blood T cell repertoires in COVID-19. TCRdb keeps only in-frame clones here, not all; method: immunoSEQ multiplex PCR. The sample consists of tens of thousands of clones, 85% of them appearing once. The sequenced material came from peripheral blood. These receptors were obtained from a woman in her 70s with acute or convalescent COVID-19.

The chain couples TRBV7-9 to TRBJ2-3; no definite D call. Germline V gives CDR1 SEHNR, CDR2 FQNEAQ (reference sequence). The CDR3 runs to 11 residues. V was shortened by 3 bases and J by 14 bases, with 12 bases between the two germline ends. The CDR3 DNA is TGTGCCAGCAGCTTGACTCCCGAGCGGTATTTT. As protein: CASSLTPERYF.

The CDR3 loop reads CASALMEADQETQYF. The CDR3 DNA follows: TGTGCCAGCGCCCTGATGGAGGCAGACCAAGAGACCCAGTACTTC. This chain connects TRBV2 to TRBJ2-5; D is perhaps TRBD2 (5 bases). The CDR3 runs 15 residues. Germline V gene lookup returns CDR1 SNHLY and CDR2 FYNNEI. V gave up 8 bases and J gave up 0 bases, with 16 bases separating them.

J is TRBJ2-1 and V is TRBV7-7, with D perhaps matching TRBD2 (5 bases). This CDR3 region has 17 residues. The ends were cut back, 5 bases at V and 3 bases at J, with 20 bases in the middle. Germline assignment: CDR1 SSHAT and CDR2 FNYEAQ (reference sequence). CDR3 sequence: CASSPQPGLAGYNEQFF. CDR3 sequence (DNA): TGTGCCAGCAGCCCACAGCCAGGACTGGCCGGCTACAATGAGCAGTTCTTC.

The V call is TRBV19, the J call TRBJ2-1; 13 nucleotides line up with TRBD2. J lost 4 bases, V lost 1 base, and 4 bases had no gene match. Germline V gene data show CDR1 as LNHDA and CDR2 as SQIVND (reference sequence). This CDR3 is built from 17 residues. CDR3 loop: CASSIGGTSGKYNEQFF. Here the CDR3 DNA reads TGTGCCAGTAGTATAGGGGGGACTAGCGGGAAGTACAATGAGCAGTTCTTC.

The J gene is TRBJ1-2, the V gene TRBV28; TRBD1 aligns across 7 bases. CDR1 is MDHEN and CDR2 is SYDVKM in the germline V gene. J was trimmed by 6 bases and V by 8 bases; bases with no gene match: 6. This CDR3 has 12 residues. The CDR3 coding sequence is TGTGCCAGCGGACGAGACAGGGATGGCTACACCTTC. This translates into CASGRDRDGYTF.

The rearrangement uses TRBV18 and TRBJ1-2; 9 bases are a match to TRBD1. CDR3 length: 14 amino acids. The germline gives CDR1 KGHSH, CDR2 LQKENI. Trimming removed 3 bases from V and 9 bases from J; junction bases left unmatched: 8. The CDR3 DNA sequence: TGTGCCAGCTCACCCCAGGACAGGGGCGGGCGCTACACCTTC. Its translation: CASSPQDRGGRYTF.

The rearrangement joins TRBV4-3 to TRBJ1-4; 7 bases fit TRBD1. The CDR3 loop spans 18 amino acids. The junction had 11 bases not matched to a gene; V was cut back by 4 bases and J by 0 bases. Germline values: CDR1 LGHNA, CDR2 YSLEER. The CDR3: CASSRSLPGQTTNEKLFF. DNA for the CDR3: TGCGCCAGCAGCCGATCCTTACCGGGACAGACAACTAATGAAAAACTGTTTTTT.

The chain is built from TRBV5-1 and TRBJ2-3; 9 bases align to TRBD1. The CDR3 runs to 14 residues. Trimming removed 5 bases from V and 6 bases from J; junction bases left unmatched: 7. CDR1 SGHRS and CDR2 YFSETQ come from the germline V gene. CDR3 amino acids: CASRGDRDADTQYF. In DNA form, the CDR3 reads TGCGCCAGCAGAGGGGACAGGGATGCGGATACGCAGTATTTT.

V and J are TRBV19 and TRBJ1-3, with D perhaps matching TRBD1 (5 bases). This CDR3 spans 14 amino acids. V lost 5 bases and J lost 2, with 10 bases in between. The germline gives CDR1 LNHDA, CDR2 SQIVND (reference sequence). As DNA, the CDR3 is TGTGCCAGTAGTGTAACAGGCCCTGGAAACACCATATATTTT. This translates into CASSVTGPGNTIYF. Full variable domain (remainder filled in from reference TRBV19 and TRBJ1-3): DGGITQSPKYLFRKEGQNVTLSCEQNLNHDAMYWYRQDPGQGLRLIYYSQIVNDFQKGDIAEGYSVSREKKESFPLTVTSAQKNPTAFYLCASSVTGPGNTIYFGEGSWLTVV.

The CDR3 coding sequence is TGTGCCAGCAGCTCCACGGGGGACCTCACAGATACGCAGTATTTT. Translation: CASSSTGDLTDTQYF. The rearrangement uses TRBV25-1 and TRBJ2-3; perhaps TRBD2 as D (6 bases). The V end was cut by 6 bases, the J end by 2 bases, with 15 bases between. This CDR3 region has 15 residues. Looked up from germline, CDR1 is MGHDK and CDR2 is SYGVNS.

The V and J genes are TRBV18 and TRBJ1-4, with TRBD1 matching over 7 bases. CDR3 size: 14 residues. Germline V gives CDR1 KGHSH, CDR2 LQKENI. V lost 3 bases, J lost 6 bases, and 4 bases stayed unmatched. CDR3 nucleotide sequence: TGTGCCAGCTCACCCGTCACAGGGGATGAAAAACTGTTTTTT. Its protein is CASSPVTGDEKLFF. Looking up the rest from reference TRBV18 and TRBJ1-4 gives the full variable domain: NAGVMQNPRHLVRRRGQEARLRCSPMKGHSHVYWYRQLPEEGLKFMVYLQKENIIDESGMPKERFSAEFPKEGPSILRIQQVVRGDSAAYFCASSPVTGDEKLFFGSGTQLSVL.

This clone was seen a few times. V is TRBV6-5 and J is TRBJ2-2; TRBD2 is a possible D gene (7 bases). Germline CDR1 reads MNHEY; CDR2 reads SVGAGI. Trimming left V 0 bases short and J 4 bases short, with 9 bases between. The CDR3 is 15 amino acids. DNA of the CDR3: TGTGCCAGCAGTTACTCGCGGGGGCCCACCGGGGAGCTGTTTTTT. Translation gives CASSYSRGPTGELFF.

J is TRBJ2-7 and V is TRBV6-5; D might be TRBD2 (5 bases). The CDR3 totals 13 residues. V was trimmed by 4 bases and J by 3 bases, leaving 10 bases between them. The germline V gene has CDR1 MNHEY and CDR2 SVGAGI. The CDR3 DNA reads TGTGCCAGCAGTTTACGGGGAAACTACGAGCAGTACGTC. Amino acids: CASSLRGNYEQYV.

The chain carries TRBV23-1 and TRBJ1-2; TRBD1 is a possible D gene (6 bases). TRBV23-1 counts as an open reading frame of uncertain function. This CDR3 is 15 amino acids long. Trimming shortened V by 4 bases and J by 4 bases, and 16 bases separated the two germline ends. CDR3 sequence: CASSRNRVMGYGYTF. DNA of the CDR3: TGCGCCAGCAGTCGAAACAGGGTGATGGGCTATGGCTACACCTTC.

The chain carries TRBV12-5 and TRBJ2-2, with 7 nucleotides matching TRBD2. The ends lost 0 bases at V and 6 bases at J; junction bases unmatched: 4. The length of the CDR3 is 15 residues. From germline, CDR1 is LGHNT and CDR2 FRNRAP. CDR3 bases: TGTGCTAGTGGTTTGGTATTAGCGGGCCCCGGGGAGCTGTTTTTT. Its protein product is CASGLVLAGPGELFF.

The chain links TRBV5-1 to TRBJ2-1; 8 bases fit TRBD1. V lost 0 bases, J lost 6 bases, and 11 bases stayed unmatched. The germline V gene has CDR1 SGHRS and CDR2 YFSETQ. CDR3 length: 17 amino acids. This CDR3 is CASSLDGLGTGVNEQFF. The CDR3, as DNA: TGCGCCAGCAGCTTGGACGGGCTCGGGACAGGCGTCAATGAGCAGTTCTTC.

This clone was observed a few times. This chain joins TRBV18 and TRBJ1-6, with a weak D call TRBD1 (6 bases). Per the germline V gene, CDR1 is KGHSH and CDR2 is LQKENI. V was shortened by 3 bases and J by 7 bases, with 16 bases between the two germline ends. The CDR3 has 16 amino acids. For the CDR3, the DNA is TGTGCCAGCTCACCGATAAGAGGACAGACCAATTCACCCCTCCACTTT. Its protein is CASSPIRGQTNSPLHF.

The DNA of the CDR3 is TGTGCCACCAGCGGCGGGAACAGGGGATACAATGAGCAGTTCTTC. It is translated as CATSGGNRGYNEQFF. The J gene is TRBJ2-1, the V gene TRBV15, with a weak D call TRBD1 (7 bases). Germline assignment: CDR1 LNHNV and CDR2 YYDKDF (reference sequence). The CDR3 runs to 15 residues. The V end was cut by 5 bases, the J end by 4 bases, with 15 bases between.

This chain uses TRBV6-5 with TRBJ2-7; 7 nucleotides align to TRBD1. CDR1 is MNHEY and CDR2 is SVGAGI in the germline V gene. CDR3 length equals 15 residues. V lost 6 bases to trimming and J lost 0 bases; unmatched junction nucleotides: 8. The CDR3 is CASRVGQLSSYEQYV. The CDR3 nucleotides read TGTGCCAGCAGAGTGGGACAGTTAAGCTCCTACGAGCAGTACGTC.

The V gene is TRBV19, the J gene TRBJ1-6; 7 bases align to TRBD1. CDR3 length: 14 residues. V was clipped by 7 bases and J by 6 bases; unmatched bases: 6. CDR1 and CDR2 (germline): LNHDA, SQIVND (reference sequence). CDR3 amino acids: CASTQGQFNSPLHF. CDR3 bases: TGTGCCAGTACCCAGGGACAGTTTAATTCACCCCTCCACTTT.

V gene TRBV3-1 (or the pseudogene TRBV3-2) combines with J gene TRBJ1-1; D not certain. The CDR3 is 14 amino acids. Trimming removed 0 bases from V and 1 base from J, with 6 bases in between. Germline loops: CDR1 LGHDT, CDR2 YNNKEL (reference sequence). CDR3: CASSQDQENTEAFF. The CDR3 DNA is TGTGCCAGCAGCCAAGATCAGGAGAACACTGAAGCTTTCTTT.

V usage is TRBV5-1 and J usage is TRBJ2-1; perhaps TRBD2 as D (5 bases). From germline, CDR1 is SGHRS and CDR2 YFSETQ. The CDR3 is 15 residues long. Trimming removed 0 bases from V and 5 bases from J, with 12 bases in between. CDR3 residues: CASSLAPGSHNEQFF. The CDR3 bases are TGCGCCAGCAGCTTGGCCCCGGGATCACACAATGAGCAGTTCTTC. Variable domain in full (rest from reference TRBV5-1 and TRBJ2-1): KAGVTQTPRYLIKTRGQQVTLSCSPISGHRSVSWYQQTPGQGLQFLFEYFSETQRNKGNFPGRFSGRQFSNSRSEMNVSTLELGDSALYLCASSLAPGSHNEQFFGPGTRLTVL.

The J gene is TRBJ1-2, the V gene TRBV6-5, with TRBD1 as a possible D gene (6 bases). V was clipped by 7 bases and J by 4 bases, with 16 bases between them. CDR3 size: 14 residues. Germline V gene sequence: CDR1 MNHEY, CDR2 SVGAGI. This chain's CDR3 is CASTNGRGAYGYTF. Written as DNA, the CDR3 is TGTGCCAGCACTAACGGACGGGGGGCCTATGGCTACACCTTC.

J is TRBJ1-5 and V is TRBV9; 7 bases match TRBD1. V was pared by 3 bases and J by 1 base, with 4 bases of the junction left unmatched. Germline V gene data show CDR1 as SGDLS and CDR2 as YYNGEE. CDR3 length: 15 amino acids. The CDR3 DNA is TGTGCCAGCAGCGGGCAGGGGGAGAGCAATCAGCCCCAGCATTTT. Translating gives CASSGQGESNQPQHF.

This chain links TRBV11-2 with TRBJ1-3; tentatively, D is TRBD1 (6 bases). V gave up 8 bases and J gave up 4 bases, with 18 bases separating them. This CDR3 comprises 15 residues. CDR1 and CDR2 (germline): SGHAT, FQNNGV. The CDR3 DNA reads TGTGCCAGCCAGATTTCCACAGGGTTCGGAAACACCATATATTTT. This codes for CASQISTGFGNTIYF.

The chain is built from TRBV20-1 and TRBJ2-3; D gene unclear. CDR3 length: 11 residues. Trimming removed 3 bases from V and 4 bases from J, with 5 bases in between. CDR1 is DFQATT, CDR2 SNEGSKA, per germline (reference sequence). This CDR3 is CSARLSDTQYF. The CDR3 bases are TGCAGTGCTAGGTTATCAGATACGCAGTATTTT.

This clone was observed a few times. V gene TRBV3-1 (or the pseudogene TRBV3-2) combines with J gene TRBJ1-1; TRBD1 might be the D (6 bases). This CDR3 contains 14 residues. Looked up from germline, CDR1 is LGHDT and CDR2 is YNNKEL (reference sequence). Between the trimmed V and J ends, which lost 4 bases and 3 bases, there was a span of 12 bases. CDR3 bases: TGTGCCAGCAGCCCAGGGGATTGGTACACTGAAGCTTTCTTT. It translates to CASSPGDWYTEAFF.

In the case of this clone: This may be a read error: a much more frequent sequence differs by one nucleotide. The rearrangement uses TRBV5-4 and TRBJ2-3; 10 bases align to TRBD2. The CDR3 extends over 17 amino acids. Germline V gene sequence: CDR1 SGHNT, CDR2 YYREEE (reference sequence). This chain's CDR3 is CASFDPSGRSSTNTQYF. CDR3 nucleotide sequence: TGTGCCAGCTTTGACCCTAGCGGGAGATCTAGCACAAATACGCAGTATTTT.

The genes are TRBV9 and TRBJ2-1, with 8 bases lining up with TRBD2. Trimming cost V 0 bases and J 5 bases; bases outside gene matches: 7. The CDR3 spans 16 residues. Germline CDR1 is SGDLS and CDR2 is YYNGEE. The CDR3 region is CASSVGVGAGDNEQFF. The CDR3 bases are TGTGCCAGCAGCGTAGGGGTGGGAGCGGGAGACAATGAGCAGTTCTTC.

The CDR3 region has the DNA TGTGCCAGCGGCCCGGGACAGGTCGGCACTGAAGCTTTCTTT. Translating it yields CASGPGQVGTEAFF. The chain recombines TRBV6-5 with TRBJ1-1; TRBD1 agrees at 8 bases. After removal of 8 bases from V and 4 bases from J, the junction contained 9 bases not matched to a gene. The CDR3 has 14 amino acids. Germline-derived CDR1 and CDR2 are MNHEY and SVGAGI.